Listed below are T cell receptor beta chains from one sample, sequenced in a study of blood T cell repertoires in COVID-19. Assay: immunoSEQ multiplex PCR; the TCRdb copy retains only in-frame clones and omits some. Of some 160,000 clones listed, approximately 87% are singletons. Sequences were obtained from PBMCs or T cells enriched from blood (not recorded which). These receptors were collected from a woman aged 45-65 years who had recovered from COVID-19. CDR3s include the opening cysteine and the closing phenylalanine or tryptophan. Fields, in order: D gene, V gene, clone size, J gene, CDR3 protein, CDR3 DNA. The D gene is left open where the match is weak. Size is omitted from some rows. Given values are once, few, many or a class for expanded clones.

NA	TRBV3-1/TRBV3-2	NA	TRBJ1-3	CASSQAGSGNTIYF	TGTGCCAGCAGCCAAGCGGGGTCTGGAAACACCATATATTTT
NA	TRBV20-1	NA	TRBJ1-2	CSASTALSLGYTF	TGCAGTGCTAGTACAGCCCTCTCGTTGGGCTACACCTTC
NA	TRBV15	NA	TRBJ1-4	CATSSRANEKLFF	TGTGCCACCAGCAGCCGAGCTAATGAAAAACTGTTTTTT
TRBD1	TRBV30	few	TRBJ1-5	CAWSDGTAQPQHF	TGTGCCTGGAGTGACGGGACAGCACAGCCCCAGCATTTT
NA	TRBV5-1	NA	TRBJ2-2	CASSLVSAGTGELFF	TGCGCCAGCAGCTTGGTGTCCGCCGGCACCGGGGAGCTGTTTTTT
NA	TRBV10-3	NA	TRBJ1-3	CAISESGQGRNTIYF	TGTGCCATCAGTGAGTCAGGGCAGGGTCGAAACACCATATATTTT
NA	TRBV7-2	NA	TRBJ2-5	CASSFLGGGREKGQYF	TGTGCCAGCAGCTTCCTAGGGGGGGGACGGGAAAAGGGCCAGTACTTC
NA	TRBV7-8	once	TRBJ2-1	CASSSNPGGRFYNEQFF	TGTGCCAGCAGCTCAAATCCCGGGGGGCGCTTCTACAATGAGCAGTTCTTC
NA	TRBV4-3	NA	TRBJ1-4	CASSQEISGGSREKLFF	TGCGCCAGCAGCCAAGAGATAAGTGGGGGGTCTCGGGAAAAACTGTTTTTT
NA	TRBV30	NA	TRBJ1-2	CAWRVAGYGGYTF	TGTGCCTGGAGGGTCGCAGGATACGGCGGCTACACCTTC
TRBD1	TRBV7-9	NA	TRBJ2-1	CASSSNVRQGRSRNEQFF	TGTGCCAGCAGCTCAAATGTCCGACAGGGGAGGTCACGGAATGAGCAGTTCTTC
NA	TRBV10-1	NA	TRBJ2-3	CASRGSEGSTDTQYF	TGCGCCAGCAGGGGGAGCGAGGGTAGCACAGATACGCAGTATTTT
TRBD1	TRBV7-8	once	TRBJ1-4	CASSLRRTGGEKLFF	TGTGCCAGCAGCTTAAGGCGGACAGGGGGTGAAAAACTGTTTTTT
TRBD1	TRBV24-1	NA	TRBJ1-3	CATSGTGGNTIYF	TGTGCCACCAGCGGGACAGGCGGAAACACCATATATTTT
NA	TRBV5-1	few	TRBJ1-4	CASSLGTVNNEKLFF	TGCGCCAGCAGCTTGGGGACAGTTAATAATGAAAAACTGTTTTTT
NA	TRBV30	NA	TRBJ1-6	CAWSGKPGSRNSPLHF	TGTGCCTGGAGTGGAAAGCCAGGGTCAAGGAATTCACCCCTCCACTTT
NA	TRBV4-3	NA	TRBJ1-5	CASSQDGGNQPQHF	TGCGCCAGCAGCCAAGATGGAGGCAATCAGCCCCAGCATTTT
TRBD1	TRBV6-5	NA	TRBJ1-2	CASSHPTGDGYTF	TGTGCCAGCAGTCACCCTACAGGGGATGGCTACACCTTC
TRBD2	TRBV19	NA	TRBJ2-5	CASSMGLAGARETQYF	TGTGCCAGTAGTATGGGACTAGCGGGGGCCCGGGAGACCCAGTACTTC
TRBD1	TRBV27	NA	TRBJ2-3	CASSGQGALGTDTQYF	TGTGCCAGCAGTGGACAGGGGGCGCTCGGCACAGATACGCAGTATTTT
NA	TRBV6-1	NA	TRBJ1-2	CASSERGMRGYTF	TGTGCCAGCAGTGAAAGGGGGATGCGGGGCTACACCTTC
NA	TRBV19	NA	TRBJ1-1	CASTAGVTEAFF	TGTGCCAGTACTGCCGGGGTCACTGAAGCTTTCTTT
NA	TRBV6-2/TRBV6-3	NA	TRBJ1-2	CASSSSRVHKLYGYTF	TGTGCCAGCAGTTCCTCACGGGTCCATAAGCTTTATGGCTACACCTTC
NA	TRBV20-1	NA	TRBJ2-1	CSASPEGAYNEQFF	TGCAGTGCTAGTCCAGAAGGGGCCTACAATGAGCAGTTCTTC
TRBD2	TRBV5-1	NA	TRBJ2-5	CASSYGLASQETQYF	TGCGCCAGCAGCTATGGACTAGCGAGCCAAGAGACCCAGTACTTC
NA	TRBV5-4	NA	TRBJ2-2	CASSSQGTWRAGELFF	TGTGCCAGCAGCTCACAGGGAACGTGGAGAGCCGGGGAGCTGTTTTTT
NA	TRBV11-3	NA	TRBJ2-1	CASSLDGGSSYNEQFF	TGTGCCAGCAGCTTAGATGGGGGGAGCTCCTACAATGAGCAGTTCTTC
NA	TRBV20-1	few	TRBJ2-2	CSASRAGRYTGELFF	TGCAGTGCTAGTAGGGCGGGGCGGTACACCGGGGAGCTGTTTTTT
NA	TRBV7-2	NA	TRBJ2-7	CASSLVPSGGAEQYF	TGTGCCAGCAGCTTAGTTCCCAGCGGAGGAGCTGAGCAGTACTTC
TRBD2	TRBV9	NA	TRBJ2-2	CASSVVISGRTGELFF	TGTGCCAGCAGCGTAGTGATTAGCGGGCGCACCGGGGAGCTGTTTTTT
TRBD2	TRBV9	once	TRBJ2-3	CASSVALAADTDTQYF	TGTGCCAGCAGCGTAGCCCTAGCGGCAGACACAGATACGCAGTATTTT
NA	TRBV4-2	NA	TRBJ1-2	CASSPPRELYGYTF	TGTGCCAGCAGCCCTCCCCGGGAATTGTATGGCTACACCTTC
NA	TRBV25-1	NA	TRBJ1-5	CASSESRGNQPQHF	TGTGCCAGCAGTGAATCCCGGGGCAATCAGCCCCAGCATTTT
TRBD2	TRBV9	NA	TRBJ2-3	CASSVDQAGGPDTQYF	TGTGCCAGCAGCGTAGATCAAGCGGGGGGGCCAGATACGCAGTATTTT
TRBD2	TRBV5-4	NA	TRBJ2-1	CASNTAGLGRNEQFF	TGTGCCAGCAACACCGCTGGACTAGGAAGGAATGAGCAGTTCTTC
NA	TRBV6-5	NA	TRBJ1-2	CASSYSGSNYGYTF	TGTGCCAGCAGTTACTCGGGGAGTAACTATGGCTACACCTTC
TRBD2	TRBV12-5	NA	TRBJ2-3	CASGLGLAGGKDTQYF	TGTGCTAGTGGTTTGGGACTAGCGGGGGGAAAAGATACGCAGTATTTT
TRBD1	TRBV19	NA	TRBJ1-5	CASSSRDRLNQPQHF	TGTGCCAGTAGTAGCCGGGACAGGCTTAATCAGCCCCAGCATTTT
NA	TRBV20-1	once	TRBJ1-1	CSAVRGTGAFF	TGCAGTGCTGTAAGGGGGACGGGAGCTTTCTTT
TRBD1	TRBV29-1	NA	TRBJ1-3	CSVEGSGQGPSGNTIYF	TGCAGCGTTGAAGGGTCTGGACAGGGGCCTTCTGGAAACACCATATATTTT
TRBD2	TRBV6-5	NA	TRBJ2-5	CASSPLLGRGETQYF	TGTGCCAGCAGTCCTCTCTTAGGGAGGGGAGAGACCCAGTACTTC
TRBD1	TRBV4-3	NA	TRBJ2-3	CASSRRLQGAGDTQYF	TGCGCCAGCAGCCGTCGACTCCAGGGGGCTGGAGATACGCAGTATTTT
TRBD1	TRBV4-3	NA	TRBJ1-2	CASSQDGRQGAYTF	TGCGCCAGCAGCCAAGACGGGAGACAGGGGGCCTACACCTTC
TRBD2	TRBV3-1/TRBV3-2	NA	TRBJ2-3	CASSQPPSRGGEDTQYF	TGTGCCAGCAGCCAACCCCCTTCGCGGGGGGGCGAAGATACGCAGTATTTT
NA	TRBV10-3	NA	TRBJ1-6	CAISPGKGSPLHF	TGTGCCATCAGTCCAGGGAAGGGTTCACCCCTCCACTTT
TRBD1	TRBV6-2/TRBV6-3	NA	TRBJ1-1	CASSYSMTGDVNTEAFF	TGTGCCAGCAGTTACTCGATGACAGGGGACGTAAACACTGAAGCTTTCTTT